These T cell receptor beta chains were read from a single sample in a study of blood T cells in healthy people across ages. TCRdb re-analysed the 5' RACE reads in MiXCR, keeping a single row per CDR3 protein. The sample records approximately 880,000 distinct CDR3 sequences, roughly 48% being singletons. The sample consisted of blood. These receptors were collected from a young man in good health. CDR3s include the opening cysteine and the closing phenylalanine or tryptophan. A D gene is named only where the DNA matches it firmly. Not every row has a clone size; where given, it reads once, few, many or a size class.

D	V	J	size	length	CDR3	DNA
.	TRBV15	TRBJ2-5	.	16	CATSYLRGGEQETQYF	TGTGCCACCAGCTACCTACGGGGTGGGGAGCAAGAGACCCAGTACTTC
.	TRBV6-5	TRBJ2-7	.	13	CASSSTPLYEQYF	TGTGCCAGCAGTTCCACCCCTTTGTACGAGCAGTACTTC
TRBD2	TRBV7-2	TRBJ2-7	.	16	CASSLLAGGPHNEQYF	TGTGCCAGCAGCCTGTTAGCGGGGGGTCCCCACAATGAGCAGTACTTC
.	TRBV3-1	TRBJ2-3	.	17	CASSQESSRRLGDTQYF	TGTGCCAGCAGCCAAGAATCGTCGCGGCGTTTGGGAGATACGCAGTATTTT
.	TRBV9	TRBJ2-1	.	15	CASSVVEGHSYEQFF	TGTGCCAGCAGCGTAGTCGAGGGGCACTCCTACGAGCAGTTCTTC
.	TRBV7-9	TRBJ1-4	.	15	CASSSPTVTNEKLFF	TGTGCCAGCAGCTCACCGACAGTAACTAATGAAAAACTGTTTTTT
.	TRBV15	TRBJ2-3	once	16	CATSRELARNTDTQYF	TGTGCCACCAGCAGAGAGCTTGCCCGGAACACAGATACGCAGTATTTT
.	TRBV28	TRBJ2-1	.	15	CASRLSSNLINEQFF	TGTGCCAGCAGATTAAGCAGCAACCTCATCAATGAGCAGTTCTTC
.	TRBV7-6	TRBJ2-1	.	17	CASSSTRGGSSYNEQFF	TGTGCCAGCAGCTCCACCAGGGGCGGGAGCTCCTACAATGAGCAGTTCTTC
TRBD1	TRBV4-2	TRBJ1-1	few	14	CASSHPGGNTEAFF	TGTGCCAGCAGCCATCCAGGGGGGAACACTGAAGCTTTCTTT
.	TRBV4-1	TRBJ2-3	.	14	CATAVSSYTDTQYF	TGCGCCACCGCCGTGTCTAGCTACACAGATACGCAGTATTTT